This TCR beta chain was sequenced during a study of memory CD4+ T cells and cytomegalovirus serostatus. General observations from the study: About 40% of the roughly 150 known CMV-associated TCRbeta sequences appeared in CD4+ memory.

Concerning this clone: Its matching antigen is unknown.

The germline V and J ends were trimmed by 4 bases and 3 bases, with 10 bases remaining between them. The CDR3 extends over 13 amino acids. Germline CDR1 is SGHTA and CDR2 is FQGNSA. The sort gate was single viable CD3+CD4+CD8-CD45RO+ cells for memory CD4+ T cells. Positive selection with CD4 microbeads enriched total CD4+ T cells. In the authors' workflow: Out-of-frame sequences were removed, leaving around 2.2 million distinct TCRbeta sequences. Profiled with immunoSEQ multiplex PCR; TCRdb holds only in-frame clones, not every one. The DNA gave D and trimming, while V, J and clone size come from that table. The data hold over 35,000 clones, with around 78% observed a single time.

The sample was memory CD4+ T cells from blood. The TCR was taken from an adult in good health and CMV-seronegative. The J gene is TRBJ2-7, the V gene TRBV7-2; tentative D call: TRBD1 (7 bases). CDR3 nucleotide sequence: TGTGCCAGCAGCTACAGGGGAGGCTACGAGCAGTACTTC. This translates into CASSYRGGYEQYF.